The T cell receptor (beta chain) described here comes from a study of identical twins. CDR1 and CDR2 from the germline V gene are SQVTM and ANQGSEA. Trimming removed 3 bases at V and 9 bases at J, with 18 bases between. The CDR3 is 14 amino acids. TCRdb re-analysed the 5' RACE reads in MiXCR, keeping a single row per CDR3 protein. The sample holds about 450,000 distinct CDR3 sequences, approximately 17% seen once. This clonotype was seen more than once but under ten times. This clonotype originated in a man in his fifties or sixties in good health. V and J are TRBV29-1 and TRBJ2-1, with D possibly TRBD2 on 7 matching bases. Material for sequencing was naive T cells sorted from blood. CDR3 sequence: CSVDGAGAMGEQFF. The CDR3, as DNA: TGCAGCGTTGACGGGGCGGGGGCCATGGGTGAGCAGTTCTTC.